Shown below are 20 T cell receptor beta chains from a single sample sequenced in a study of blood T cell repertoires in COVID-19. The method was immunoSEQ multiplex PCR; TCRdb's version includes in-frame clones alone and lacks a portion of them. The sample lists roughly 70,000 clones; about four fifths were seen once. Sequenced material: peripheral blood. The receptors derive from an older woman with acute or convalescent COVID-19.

Here the CDR3 reads CASSRQGALLETQYF. The CDR3 nucleotides are TGCGCCAGCAGTCGACAGGGGGCGCTCTTAGAGACCCAGTACTTC. The rearrangement links TRBV4-1 to TRBJ2-5, with TRBD1 matching 10 bases. Per the germline V gene, CDR1 is MGHRA and CDR2 is YSYEKL. There are 15 residues in the CDR3. V shed 6 bases, J shed 4 bases, and the junction held 8 bases outside the gene matches.

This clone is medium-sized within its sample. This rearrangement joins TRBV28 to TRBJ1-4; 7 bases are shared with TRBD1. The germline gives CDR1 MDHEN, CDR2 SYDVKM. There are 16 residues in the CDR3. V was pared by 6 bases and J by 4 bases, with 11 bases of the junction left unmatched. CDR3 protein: CASSPTGAGLNEKLFF. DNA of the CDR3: TGTGCCAGCAGCCCAACAGGGGCCGGACTTAATGAAAAACTGTTTTTT.

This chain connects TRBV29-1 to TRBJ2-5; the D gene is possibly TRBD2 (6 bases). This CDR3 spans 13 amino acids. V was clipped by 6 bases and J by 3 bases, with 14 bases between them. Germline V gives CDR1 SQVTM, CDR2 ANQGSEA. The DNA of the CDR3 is TGCAGCGTCCTTCGGGACTGGAAAGAGACCCAGTACTTC. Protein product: CSVLRDWKETQYF.

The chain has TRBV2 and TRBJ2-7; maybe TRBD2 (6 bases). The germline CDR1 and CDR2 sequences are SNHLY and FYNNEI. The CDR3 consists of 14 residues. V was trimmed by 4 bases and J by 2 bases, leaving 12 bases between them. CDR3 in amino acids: CASSGLGGAYEQYF. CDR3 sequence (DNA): TGTGCCAGCAGTGGGTTGGGCGGGGCCTACGAGCAGTACTTC.

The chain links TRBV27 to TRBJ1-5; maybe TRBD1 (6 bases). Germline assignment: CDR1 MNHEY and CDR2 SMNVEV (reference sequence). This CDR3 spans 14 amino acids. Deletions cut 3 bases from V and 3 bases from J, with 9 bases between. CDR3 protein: CASSLRGNNQPQHF. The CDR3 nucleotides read TGTGCCAGCAGTTTGAGGGGGAACAATCAGCCCCAGCATTTT.

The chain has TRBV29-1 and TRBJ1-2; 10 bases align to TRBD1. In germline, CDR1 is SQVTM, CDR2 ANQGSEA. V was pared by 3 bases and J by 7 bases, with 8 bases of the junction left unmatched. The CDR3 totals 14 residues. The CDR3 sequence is CSVEGGQGTGGYTF. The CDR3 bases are TGCAGCGTTGAGGGGGGACAGGGGACCGGTGGCTACACCTTC.

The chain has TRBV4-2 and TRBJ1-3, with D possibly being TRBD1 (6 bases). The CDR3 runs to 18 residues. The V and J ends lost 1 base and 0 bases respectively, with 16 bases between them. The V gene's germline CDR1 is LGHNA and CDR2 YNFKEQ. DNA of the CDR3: TGTGCCAGCAGCCAAGGCCTTCAAGGACAGTACTCTGGAAACACCATATATTTT. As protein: CASSQGLQGQYSGNTIYF.

The CDR3 DNA is TGCGCCAGCAGCTCGGACAGCTCGAACACTGAAGCTTTCTTT. As protein: CASSSDSSNTEAFF. The gene calls are TRBV5-1 and TRBJ1-1; D is perhaps TRBD1 (6 bases). The germline V gene has CDR1 SGHRS and CDR2 YFSETQ. The CDR3 is made up of 14 amino acids. Deletions cut 3 bases from V and 1 base from J, with 10 bases between.

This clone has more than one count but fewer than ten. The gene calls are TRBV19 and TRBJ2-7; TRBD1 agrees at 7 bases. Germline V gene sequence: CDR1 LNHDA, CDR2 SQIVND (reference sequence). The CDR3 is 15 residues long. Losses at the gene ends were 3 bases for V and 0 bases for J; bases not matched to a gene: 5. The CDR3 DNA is TGTGCCAGTAGTATTCGGCCAGGGGGCTCCTACGAGCAGTACTTC. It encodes CASSIRPGGSYEQYF.

Here the CDR3 reads CASQTGTGVGFSSYEQYF. Written as DNA, the CDR3 is TGCGCCAGCCAAACCGGGACAGGGGTGGGTTTCTCCTCCTACGAGCAGTACTTC. This chain uses TRBV5-1 with TRBJ2-7; TRBD1 matches at 10 bases. Trimming took 7 bases from V and 0 from J; bases not matched to a gene: 16. The CDR3 has 18 amino acids. Germline CDR1 SGHRS, CDR2 YFSETQ.

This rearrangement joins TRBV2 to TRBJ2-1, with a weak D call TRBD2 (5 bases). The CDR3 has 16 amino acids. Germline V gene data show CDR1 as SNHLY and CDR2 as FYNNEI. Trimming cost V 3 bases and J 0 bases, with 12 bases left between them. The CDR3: CASSDSAGSSYNEQFF. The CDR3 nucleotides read TGTGCCAGCAGTGATTCTGCGGGTAGCTCCTACAATGAGCAGTTCTTC.

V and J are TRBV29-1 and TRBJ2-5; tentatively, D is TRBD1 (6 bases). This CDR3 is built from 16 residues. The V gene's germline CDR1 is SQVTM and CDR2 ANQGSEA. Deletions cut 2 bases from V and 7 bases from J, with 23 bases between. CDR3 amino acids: CSVELFRDTRIGTQYF. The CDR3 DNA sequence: TGCAGCGTTGAACTATTCCGGGACACCCGTATAGGGACCCAGTACTTC.

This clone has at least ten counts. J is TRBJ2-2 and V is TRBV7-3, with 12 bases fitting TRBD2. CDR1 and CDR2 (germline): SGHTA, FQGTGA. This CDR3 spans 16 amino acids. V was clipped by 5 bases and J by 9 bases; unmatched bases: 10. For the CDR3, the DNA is TGTGCCAGCAGCCCCCAGACTAGCGGGGGTGTAAGGGAGCTGTTTTTT. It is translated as CASSPQTSGGVRELFF.

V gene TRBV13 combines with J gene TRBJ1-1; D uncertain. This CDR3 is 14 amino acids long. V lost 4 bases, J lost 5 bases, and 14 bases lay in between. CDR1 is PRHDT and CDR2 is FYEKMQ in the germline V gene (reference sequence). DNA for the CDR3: TGTGCCAGCAGCTCGGACTTCCGGAGGACTGAAGCTTTCTTT. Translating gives CASSSDFRRTEAFF.

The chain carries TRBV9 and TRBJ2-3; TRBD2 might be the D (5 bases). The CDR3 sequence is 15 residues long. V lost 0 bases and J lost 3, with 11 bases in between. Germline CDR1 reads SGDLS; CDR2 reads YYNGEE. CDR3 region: CASSVEGRTTDTQYF. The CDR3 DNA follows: TGTGCCAGCAGCGTAGAAGGCAGGACTACAGATACGCAGTATTTT.

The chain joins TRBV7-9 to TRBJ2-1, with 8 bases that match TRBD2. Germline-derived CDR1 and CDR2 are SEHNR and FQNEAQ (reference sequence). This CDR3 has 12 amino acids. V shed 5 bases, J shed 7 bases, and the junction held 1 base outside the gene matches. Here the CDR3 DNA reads TGTGCCAGCAGCCGGGGGGGAAATGAGCAGTTCTTC. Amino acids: CASSRGGNEQFF.

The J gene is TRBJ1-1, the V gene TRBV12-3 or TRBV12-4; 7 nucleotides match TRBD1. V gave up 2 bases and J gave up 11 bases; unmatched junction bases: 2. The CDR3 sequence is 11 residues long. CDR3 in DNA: TGTGCCAGCAGTTTAAGGGGGCTGGCTTTCTTT. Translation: CASSLRGLAFF.

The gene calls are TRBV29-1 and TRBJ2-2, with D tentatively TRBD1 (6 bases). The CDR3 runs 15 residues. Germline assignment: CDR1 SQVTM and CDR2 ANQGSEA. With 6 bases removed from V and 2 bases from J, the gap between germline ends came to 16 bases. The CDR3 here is CSVGKGDSNTGELFF. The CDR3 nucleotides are TGCAGCGTGGGAAAGGGGGATAGCAACACCGGGGAGCTGTTTTTT.

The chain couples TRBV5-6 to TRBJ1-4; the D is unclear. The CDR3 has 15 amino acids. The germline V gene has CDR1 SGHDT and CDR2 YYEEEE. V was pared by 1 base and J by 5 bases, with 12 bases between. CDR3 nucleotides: TGTGCCAGCAGCTTGAAGACCCCGGGGAATGAAAAACTGTTTTTT. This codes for CASSLKTPGNEKLFF.

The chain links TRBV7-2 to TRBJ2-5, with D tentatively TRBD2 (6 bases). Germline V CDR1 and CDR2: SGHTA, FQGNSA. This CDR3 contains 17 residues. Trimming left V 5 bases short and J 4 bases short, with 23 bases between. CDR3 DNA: TGTGCCAGCAGCCGGAGGGCGACAGCCAGTTTTGGAGAGACCCAGTACTTC. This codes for CASSRRATASFGETQYF.